These 17 T cell receptor beta chains were all obtained from the same sample, sequenced in a study of T cells in Graves' hyperthyroidism and ophthalmopathy. The investigators amplified TCR beta CDR3 regions from RNA transcripts. The study used the HTBI primer set for a first-round RT-PCR of the TCR CDR3. From the multiplex PCR reads, TCRdb called clonotypes with MiXCR, one entry per CDR3 protein. Here the sample spans fewer than 550,000 distinct CDR3 sequences, less than 25% being singletons. Sequenced sample: blood. These receptors were taken from a woman in her 30s with Graves' ophthalmopathy.

In the case of this clonotype: This may arise from a read error, as a much more abundant clone is one base away. The chain combines TRBV10-3 with TRBJ2-7; 7 bases align to TRBD1. Germline V CDR1 and CDR2: ENHRY, SYGVKD. The CDR3 loop spans 15 amino acids. The CDR3 DNA reads TGTGCCATCATTGAGTCACAGGGGTGCTTTTACGAGCAGTACTTC. It yields the protein CAIIESQGCFYEQYF.

V gene TRBV30 combines with J gene TRBJ1-1, with no clear D. The CDR3 length is 12 residues. Trimming pared 1 base from V and 4 bases from J, leaving 7 bases between. Germline CDR1 and CDR2: GTSNPN and SVGIG (reference sequence). For the CDR3, the DNA is TGTGCCTGGAGTGATATTCGCACTGAAGCTTTCTTT. Residues: CAWSDIRTEAFF.

V usage is TRBV11-2 and J usage is TRBJ1-2; 10 positions agree with TRBD1. The CDR3 has 16 amino acids. The V segment lost 5 bases and the J segment 8 bases; nucleotides outside the gene matches: 14. Per germline, CDR1 SGHAT and CDR2 FQNNGV. CDR3 sequence reads: CASSSGQGETSGGYTF. The CDR3 nucleotides are TGTGCCAGCAGCAGCGGACAGGGGGAGACGTCCGGCGGCTACACCTTC.

CDR3 bases: TGCGCCAGCAGCCCGGATGGTTCAGTCAATTCACCCCTCCACTTT. Protein sequence: CASSPDGSVNSPLHF. J is TRBJ1-6 and V is TRBV5-1; D gene unclear. CDR1 and CDR2 (germline): SGHRS, YFSETQ. V gave up 4 bases and J gave up 7 bases, with 15 bases separating them. The CDR3 runs 15 residues.

This clonotype has ten or more counts. The rearrangement links TRBV28 to TRBJ2-5; 11 bases agree with TRBD2. V lost 1 base to trimming and J lost 4 bases; unmatched junction nucleotides: 14. The CDR3 contains 19 residues. The germline V gene has CDR1 MDHEN and CDR2 SYDVKM. The CDR3 DNA reads as TGTGCCAGCAGTTTATTTAGCGGGGGGGCAATCCCACACAGAGAGACCCAGTACTTC. Amino acid sequence: CASSLFSGGAIPHRETQYF.

The sample holds many counts of this clonotype. The chain has TRBV27 and TRBJ1-5; 7 nucleotides align to TRBD1. Germline CDR1 MNHEY, CDR2 SMNVEV (reference sequence). The CDR3 is 14 residues long. Losses at the gene ends were 4 bases for V and 8 bases for J; bases not matched to a gene: 8. The CDR3 DNA follows: TGTGCCAGCAGTTCAGCGACAGGGACAAAGCCCCAGCATTTT. Encoded protein: CASSSATGTKPQHF.

This clonotype occurred many times. The rearrangement links TRBV12-3 or TRBV12-4 to TRBJ2-7; the match to TRBD1 covers 8 bases. Trimming cost V 5 bases and J 3 bases; bases outside gene matches: 3. This CDR3 comprises 13 residues. DNA for the CDR3: TGTGCCAGCAGTGACAGGGGTGGCTACGAGCAGTACTTC. Its translation: CASSDRGGYEQYF.

This clonotype appeared many times. The chain links TRBV6-5 to TRBJ1-1, with D possibly matching TRBD1 (6 bases). The CDR3 is 16 amino acids. Germline-derived CDR1 and CDR2 are MNHEY and SVGAGI. V was trimmed by 2 bases and J by 4 bases, leaving 17 bases between them. CDR3 region: CASSYPQQGGGTEAFF. CDR3 DNA: TGTGCCAGCAGTTACCCCCAACAGGGAGGAGGCACTGAAGCTTTCTTT.

V is TRBV12-5 and J is TRBJ2-2, with 8 positions matching TRBD1. Germline V lookup: CDR1 LGHNT, CDR2 FRNRAP. V lost 1 base and J lost 7; bases outside the gene matches: 14. This CDR3 contains 18 residues. This chain's CDR3 is CASGLGGTTGVRGGELFF. CDR3 in DNA: TGTGCTAGTGGTTTGGGAGGGACGACAGGGGTCCGCGGCGGGGAGCTGTTTTTT. Variable domain in full (rest from reference TRBV12-5 and TRBJ2-2): DARVTQTPRHKVTEMGQEVTMRCQPILGHNTVFWYRQTMMQGLELLAYFRNRAPLDDSGMPKDRFSAEMPDATLATLKIQPSEPRDSAVYFCASGLGGTTGVRGGELFFGEGSRLTVL.

This clonotype occurred many times. J is TRBJ1-1 and V is TRBV20-1; tentative D call: TRBD1 (6 bases). V lost 3 bases and J lost 5, with 13 bases in between. The CDR3 sequence is 13 residues long. The V gene's germline CDR1 is DFQATT and CDR2 SNEGSKA (reference sequence). In DNA form, the CDR3 reads TGCAGTGCTAGGGGAGGGGGTAATACTGAAGCTTTCTTT. This translates into CSARGGGNTEAFF.

This clonotype was seen ten or more times. This chain connects TRBV12-3 or TRBV12-4 to TRBJ2-2; no reliable D call. The germline V and J ends were trimmed by 4 bases and 3 bases, with 6 bases remaining between them. CDR3 length: 13 amino acids. The CDR3 spells CASSSTHTGELFF. The CDR3 DNA reads TGTGCCAGCAGTTCAACCCACACCGGGGAGCTGTTTTTT.

V is TRBV28 and J is TRBJ1-5; no firm D call. Germline CDR1 is MDHEN and CDR2 is SYDVKM. The CDR3 spans 16 residues. V was pared by 3 bases and J by 5 bases, with 17 bases between. The CDR3 sequence: CASSFTEGAHYQPQHF. DNA of the CDR3: TGTGCCAGCAGTTTTACAGAGGGTGCCCACTATCAGCCCCAGCATTTT.

Many counts were recorded for this clonotype. The chain's CDR3 is CASRTGQGITGELFF. The CDR3 DNA sequence: TGTGCCAGCAGGACAGGACAGGGTATTACCGGGGAGCTGTTTTTT. The chain employs TRBV27 and TRBJ2-2; 8 positions match TRBD1. V trimming: 6 bases; J trimming: 5 bases; junction bases outside the gene matches: 8. Germline V gene data show CDR1 as MNHEY and CDR2 as SMNVEV (reference sequence). The CDR3 consists of 15 residues.

The V gene is TRBV5-1, the J gene TRBJ2-6; D uncertain. The germline V and J ends were trimmed by 0 bases and 2 bases, with 18 bases remaining between them. This CDR3 region has 19 residues. Germline V gene sequence: CDR1 SGHRS, CDR2 YFSETQ. CDR3 nucleotides: TGCGCCAGCAGCTTGGGAGTTTCATGGACGGAAACTGGGGCCAACGTCCTGACTTTC. It translates to CASSLGVSWTETGANVLTF.

The J gene is TRBJ1-2, the V gene TRBV4-1; tentatively, D is TRBD1 (6 bases). CDR3 length: 16 residues. Trimming took off 5 bases at V and 2 bases at J, with 18 bases between the two ends. CDR1 and CDR2 (germline): MGHRA, YSYEKL. The CDR3 spells CASSSIQDRNNYGYTF. As DNA, the CDR3 is TGCGCCAGCAGCTCGATCCAGGACAGAAACAACTATGGCTACACCTTC.

The chain combines TRBV20-1 with TRBJ1-6; 7 bases map to TRBD1. V lost 2 bases, J lost 10 bases, and 11 bases stayed unmatched. CDR1 and CDR2 from the germline V gene are DFQATT and SNEGSKA (reference sequence). CDR3 length: 15 residues. The CDR3 protein is CSARSPRDSISPLHF. The CDR3 nucleotides read TGCAGTGCTAGAAGTCCCCGGGACAGTATCTCACCCCTCCACTTT.

This clonotype was recorded at least ten times. The V call is TRBV30, the J call TRBJ2-2; D perhaps matches TRBD1 (5 bases). From germline, CDR1 is GTSNPN and CDR2 SVGIG (reference sequence). This CDR3 region has 16 residues. V lost 0 bases, J lost 2 bases, and 13 bases lay in between. In DNA form, the CDR3 reads TGTGCCTGGAGTGTGAATGGGCAGGGAAACACCGGGGAGCTGTTTTTT. It translates to CAWSVNGQGNTGELFF.